Reported below is one T cell receptor (beta chain). No antigen is known for it. With 60 Vbeta and 13 Jbeta primers, the PCR was carried out. The protocol was immunoSEQ multiplex PCR, while the TCRdb copy is restricted to in-frame clones and leaves out a portion. The repertoire has roughly 140,000 clones, roughly 80% of them found once; the top ten carry around 3.2%. This entry comes from a study of cytomegalovirus exposure and HLA in healthy donors. Overall study context: Early on, a data release was issued that held roughly 84 million unique TCRs from HLA-typed donors. Study-wide findings and caveats: HLA alleles were associated with 15,000 to 20,000 TCR beta sequences in a later analysis at 0.05 false discovery rate. TRBV6-2, TRBV6-3 and other indistinguishable V segments were excluded.

The CDR3 covers 16 residues. Trimming took off 2 bases at V and 7 bases at J, with 21 bases between the two ends. The germline V gene encodes CDR1 SGHNT and CDR2 YYREEE (reference sequence). The receptor's source is a female donor in good health and CMV-seronegative. This chain connects TRBV5-4 to TRBJ1-2, with D perhaps TRBD1 (5 bases). Sequenced material: PBMCs. The CDR3 bases are TGTGCCAGCAGCTTTATGGATGCCCCGCTAAGGGGTGGCTACACCTTC. Amino acids: CASSFMDAPLRGGYTF.